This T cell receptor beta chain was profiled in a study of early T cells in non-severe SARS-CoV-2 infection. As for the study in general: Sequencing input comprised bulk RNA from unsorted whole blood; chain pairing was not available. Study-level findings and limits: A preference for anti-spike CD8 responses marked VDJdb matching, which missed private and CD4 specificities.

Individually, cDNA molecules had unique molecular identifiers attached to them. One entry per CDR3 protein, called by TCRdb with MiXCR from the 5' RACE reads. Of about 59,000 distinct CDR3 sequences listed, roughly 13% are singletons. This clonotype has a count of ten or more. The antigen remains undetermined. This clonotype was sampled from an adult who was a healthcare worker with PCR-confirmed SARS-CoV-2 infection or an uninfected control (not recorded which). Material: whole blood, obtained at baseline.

Here the CDR3 DNA reads TGTGCCAGCAGTTACTCGGGATCTGGACTAGCGGGAGTTCGGGGGGAGACCCAGTACTTC. It encodes CASSYSGSGLAGVRGETQYF. The rearrangement links TRBV6-6 to TRBJ2-5; the match to TRBD2 covers 13 bases. CDR1 and CDR2 (germline): MNHNY, SVGAGI (reference sequence). The CDR3 spans 20 residues. With 0 bases clipped from V and 5 bases from J, the junction kept 15 bases outside the gene matches.